A single sample gave rise to the 21 T cell receptor beta chains below, sequenced in a study of cytomegalovirus exposure and HLA in healthy donors. The PCR contained 60 Vbeta and 13 Jbeta primers. Only in-frame clones appear in the TCRdb table, and some are missing; sequencing was by immunoSEQ multiplex PCR. Of roughly 150,000 clones in the sample, around two thirds were seen once. The sequenced sample was PBMCs. Receptor source: a young man in good health and CMV-seropositive.

The chain couples TRBV6-4 to TRBJ1-1; 7 positions match TRBD1. J lost 2 bases, V lost 6 bases, and 9 bases had no gene match. The germline V gene encodes CDR1 MRHNA and CDR2 SNTAGT. The CDR3 length is 15 residues. Written as DNA, the CDR3 is TGTGCCAGCAGAGTACAGGGGCGCGATAACACTGAAGCTTTCTTT. Protein sequence: CASRVQGRDNTEAFF.

This chain links TRBV9 with TRBJ1-4; D is ambiguous. With 4 bases removed from V and 5 bases from J, the gap between germline ends came to 9 bases. Looked up from germline, CDR1 is SGDLS and CDR2 is YYNGEE. The CDR3 runs to 13 residues. The CDR3: CASSRGVNEKLFF. The CDR3 coding sequence is TGTGCCAGCAGCCGCGGGGTGAATGAAAAACTGTTTTTT.

V is TRBV7-8 and J is TRBJ2-7; 7 bases map to TRBD1. Germline assignment: CDR1 SGHVS and CDR2 FQNEAQ. Losses at the gene ends were 4 bases for V and 4 bases for J; bases not matched to a gene: 7. This CDR3 is built from 14 residues. CDR3 nucleotides: TGTGCCAGCAGCTCCCAGACAGGGATGTACGAGCAGTACTTC. It yields the protein CASSSQTGMYEQYF.

The chain links TRBV5-6 to TRBJ2-1; D gene unclear. CDR3 length: 16 residues. V lost 7 bases and J lost 7, with 24 bases in between. Germline V gene lookup returns CDR1 SGHDT and CDR2 YYEEEE. The CDR3 loop is CASGLELLPPKNEQFF. The DNA for the CDR3 is TGTGCCAGCGGCCTAGAACTACTTCCCCCTAAAAATGAGCAGTTCTTC.

The V and J genes are TRBV5-4 and TRBJ2-5, with 8 bases fitting TRBD2. J lost 2 bases, V lost 0 bases, and 3 bases had no gene match. CDR1 is SGHNT and CDR2 is YYREEE in the germline V gene (reference sequence). This CDR3 is 15 amino acids long. The CDR3 protein is CASSLGGGGQETQYF. In nucleotides, the CDR3 is TGTGCCAGCAGCTTGGGGGGCGGGGGGCAAGAGACCCAGTACTTC.

The DNA for the CDR3 is TGTGCCTGGACTACAGGGGCAGAAAACATTCAGTACTTC. Its protein is CAWTTGAENIQYF. This sequence joins TRBV30 and TRBJ2-4; 7 bases map to TRBD1. The CDR3 contains 13 residues. The V and J ends lost 4 bases and 5 bases, in that order; junction bases with no gene match: 5. CDR1 and CDR2 (germline): GTSNPN, SVGIG (reference sequence).

The genes are TRBV7-3 and TRBJ2-7; 9 bases line up with TRBD2. Germline V gene data show CDR1 as SGHTA and CDR2 as FQGTGA. With 3 bases clipped from V and 5 bases from J, the junction kept 8 bases outside the gene matches. The CDR3 length is 15 residues. The chain's CDR3 is CASSLNTGLANEQYF. The CDR3 DNA reads TGTGCCAGCAGCTTGAACACGGGACTAGCTAACGAGCAGTACTTC.

CDR3 DNA: TGCGCCAGCAGTGGGGGGAGCGGGAGTAGGGATGAGCAGTTCTTC. Translation gives CASSGGSGSRDEQFF. This chain links TRBV5-1 with TRBJ2-1; 8 bases line up with TRBD2. The ends lost 5 bases at V and 8 bases at J; junction bases unmatched: 12. The CDR3 has 15 residues. From germline, CDR1 is SGHRS and CDR2 YFSETQ.

The chain joins TRBV4-1 to TRBJ2-5; 7 nucleotides align to TRBD2. The CDR3 extends over 15 amino acids. Germline V gives CDR1 MGHRA, CDR2 YSYEKL. V lost 4 bases and J lost 4; bases outside the gene matches: 9. In nucleotides, the CDR3 is TGCGCCAGCAGCCCCGGCGCGGGAGCACGAGAGACCCAGTACTTC. Encoded protein: CASSPGAGARETQYF.

The genes are TRBV7-6 and TRBJ1-2, with D possibly TRBD1 on 6 matching bases. From germline, CDR1 is SGHVS and CDR2 FNYEAQ. Trimming removed 1 base from V and 5 bases from J, with 11 bases in between. CDR3 length equals 14 residues. The CDR3 bases are TGTGCCAGCAGCTTAGATCGGGGGGCGTATGGCTACACCTTC. Translated: CASSLDRGAYGYTF.

The chain couples TRBV5-1 to TRBJ1-3, with TRBD1 matching over 7 bases. From germline, CDR1 is SGHRS and CDR2 YFSETQ. CDR3 length: 15 amino acids. The V segment lost 4 bases and the J segment 1 base; nucleotides outside the gene matches: 5. The CDR3: CASSQPTGSGNTIYF. CDR3 coding DNA: TGCGCCAGCAGCCAGCCGACAGGGTCTGGAAACACCATATATTTT.

This clone was counted a few times. CDR3 region: CVPTSDSYEQYF. The CDR3 region has the DNA TGTGTCCCTACTAGCGACTCCTACGAGCAGTACTTC. The gene calls are TRBV30 and TRBJ2-7, with 7 bases aligning to TRBD2. The CDR3 is made up of 12 amino acids. Germline V gene sequence: CDR1 GTSNPN, CDR2 SVGIG (reference sequence).

V is TRBV7-3 and J is TRBJ2-1; 8 bases align to TRBD1. After removal of 5 bases from V and 7 bases from J, the junction contained 13 bases not matched to a gene. Germline-derived CDR1 and CDR2 are SGHTA and FQGTGA. The CDR3 consists of 16 residues. CDR3 region: CASSLQTGAPTNEQFF. DNA of the CDR3: TGTGCCAGCAGCCTGCAGACAGGGGCACCTACGAATGAGCAGTTCTTC.

The chain combines TRBV28 with TRBJ2-7, with 10 positions matching TRBD2. V lost 2 bases, J lost 1 base, and 5 bases stayed unmatched. The germline V gene encodes CDR1 MDHEN and CDR2 SYDVKM. The CDR3 contains 16 residues. The CDR3, as DNA: TGTGCCAGCAGTTTAACTAGCGGGAAGAGGTCCTACGAGCAGTACTTC. Protein: CASSLTSGKRSYEQYF.

This chain joins TRBV5-1 and TRBJ2-7; perhaps TRBD1 as D (5 bases). Germline lookup yields CDR1 SGHRS and CDR2 YFSETQ. This CDR3 has 15 amino acids. Deletions cut 7 bases from V and 5 bases from J, with 22 bases between. Here the CDR3 DNA reads TGCGCCAGCGCCGGAATTAGGCAGGGTGTAGACGAGCAGTACTTC. Its protein product is CASAGIRQGVDEQYF.

J is TRBJ2-7 and V is TRBV6-1; 7 bases agree with TRBD2. CDR1 is MNHNS and CDR2 is SASEGT in the germline V gene. This CDR3 region has 12 residues. With V trimmed by 10 bases and J by 5 bases, 8 bases remained unmatched. The CDR3 here is CATRTGGDEQYF. The CDR3 DNA is TGTGCCACCCGAACGGGAGGAGACGAGCAGTACTTC.

This sequence joins TRBV21-1 and TRBJ2-7; the table's D call of TRBD2 was not tested on the DNA. TRBV21-1 is a listed pseudogene. The CDR3 covers 15 residues. The CDR3 loop reads CANGGLASEFYEQYF. CDR3 DNA: TGTGCCAACGGCGGCTTAGCATCGGAGTTCTACGAGCAGTACTTC.

This chain joins TRBV30 and TRBJ2-1, with D possibly being TRBD1 (5 bases). The CDR3 covers 10 residues. Between the trimmed V and J ends, which lost 8 bases and 7 bases, there was a span of 9 bases. CDR1 is GTSNPN, CDR2 SVGIG, per germline (reference sequence). CDR3 in amino acids: CALKGNEQFF. As DNA, the CDR3 is TGTGCCCTCAAGGGGAATGAGCAGTTCTTC.

This chain connects TRBV30 to TRBJ2-7; no firm D call. Germline CDR1 reads GTSNPN; CDR2 reads SVGIG (reference sequence). CDR3 length: 13 residues. Trimming took 5 bases from V and 0 from J, leaving 11 bases between them. CDR3 DNA sequence: TGTGCCTGGTCTCGAGCCAACTCCTACGAGCAGTACTTC. It yields the protein CAWSRANSYEQYF.

This chain joins TRBV19 and TRBJ2-7; the D gene is possibly TRBD2 (5 bases). Germline assignment: CDR1 LNHDA and CDR2 SQIVND (reference sequence). Between the trimmed V and J ends, which lost 9 bases and 4 bases, there was a span of 19 bases. The CDR3 is made up of 14 amino acids. As DNA, the CDR3 is TGTGCCAGCCAGCGTCAGAGCGGCAGATACGAGCAGTACTTC. Its translation: CASQRQSGRYEQYF.

This rearrangement joins TRBV6-6 to TRBJ2-7; 7 bases are shared with TRBD2. The CDR3 loop spans 15 amino acids. Germline assignment: CDR1 MNHNY and CDR2 SVGAGI (reference sequence). The ends lost 5 bases at V and 0 bases at J; junction bases unmatched: 7. The CDR3 DNA reads as TGTGCCAGCAGTCGAACTAGCGCAAGCTCCTACGAGCAGTACTTC. It is translated as CASSRTSASSYEQYF.